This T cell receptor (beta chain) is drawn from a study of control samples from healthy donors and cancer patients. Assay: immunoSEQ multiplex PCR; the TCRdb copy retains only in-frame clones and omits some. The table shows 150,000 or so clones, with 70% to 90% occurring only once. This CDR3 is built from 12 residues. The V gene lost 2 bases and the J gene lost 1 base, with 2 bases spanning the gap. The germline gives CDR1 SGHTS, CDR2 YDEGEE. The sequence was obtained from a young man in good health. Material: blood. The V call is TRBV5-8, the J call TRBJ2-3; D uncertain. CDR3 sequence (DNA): TGTGCCAGCAGCTTACGCACAGATACGCAGTATTTT. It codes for CASSLRTDTQYF.